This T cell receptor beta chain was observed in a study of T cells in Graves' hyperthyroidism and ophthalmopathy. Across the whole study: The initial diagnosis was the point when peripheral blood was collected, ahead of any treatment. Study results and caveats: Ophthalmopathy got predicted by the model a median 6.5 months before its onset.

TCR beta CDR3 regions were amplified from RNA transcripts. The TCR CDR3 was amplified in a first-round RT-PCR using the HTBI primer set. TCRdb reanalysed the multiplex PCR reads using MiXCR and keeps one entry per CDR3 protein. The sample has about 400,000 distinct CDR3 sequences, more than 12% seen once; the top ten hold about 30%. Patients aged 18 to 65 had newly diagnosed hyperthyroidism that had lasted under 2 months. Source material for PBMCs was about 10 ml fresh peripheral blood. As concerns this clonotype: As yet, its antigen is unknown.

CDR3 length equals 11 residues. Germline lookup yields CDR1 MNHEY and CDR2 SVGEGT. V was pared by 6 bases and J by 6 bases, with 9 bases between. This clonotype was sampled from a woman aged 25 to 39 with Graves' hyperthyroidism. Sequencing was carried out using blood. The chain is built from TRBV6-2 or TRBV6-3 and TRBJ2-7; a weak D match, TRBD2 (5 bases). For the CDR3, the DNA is TGTGCCAGCAGCACGAGGGCCGAGCAGTACTTC. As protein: CASSTRAEQYF.